Each of the 18 T cell receptor beta chains below was sequenced from the same sample in a study of T cells after yellow fever vaccination (dated by TCRdb to the late 2010s). Library creation used 5' RACE. The listed sequencing device is Illumina HiSeq 2500. The public reads were run again by TCRdb, first through fastp at Q25 and then through MiXCR, and only productive beta chains were kept. Each CDR3 protein appears once, grouped with its most common genes and DNA. The sample includes some 600,000 distinct CDR3 sequences, with about a sixth observed a single time. In total, the top ten clones hold roughly a sixth of the sample. Read against the paper, the sample's treatment or condition label means: live attenuated yellow fever vaccine strain. The sample in question was PBMCs, obtained around 5 days after the first yellow fever vaccination. Receptor source: a man between 18 and 29 years old who received the YFV17D yellow fever vaccine.

This chain joins TRBV5-1 and TRBJ2-7, with TRBD2 matching over 9 bases. Germline V gene sequence: CDR1 SGHRS, CDR2 YFSETQ. The length of the CDR3 is 18 residues. Germline trimming cut 3 bases from V and 2 bases from J; bases unmatched to any gene: 15. Written as DNA, the CDR3 is TGCGCCAGCAGCTCCAGGCGTTTGTTAGCGGGGGAGACCTACGAGCAGTACTTC. The encoded protein is CASSSRRLLAGETYEQYF.

In this sample, this clonotype turned up a few times. The V call is TRBV3-1, the J call TRBJ2-1; 9 bases are a match to TRBD1. The V gene end was trimmed by 4 bases and the J gene end by 0 bases; junction bases not matched to a gene: 19. From germline, CDR1 is LGHDT and CDR2 YNNKEL (reference sequence). This CDR3 contains 21 residues. CDR3 bases: TGTGCCAGCAGCCTCACACAGGGGGGACAGGGCCTCCTGAGCTCCTACAATGAGCAGTTCTTC. This encodes CASSLTQGGQGLLSSYNEQFF.

This clonotype has only a few counts. V gene TRBV20-1 combines with J gene TRBJ2-5; D perhaps matches TRBD2 (6 bases). CDR3 length: 13 residues. CDR1 DFQATT and CDR2 SNEGSKA come from the germline V gene (reference sequence). Trimming pared 5 bases from V and 5 bases from J, leaving 15 bases between. CDR3 in DNA: TGCAGTGCTCCCCAAGGGGACTGGGAGACCCAGTACTTC. Its translation is CSAPQGDWETQYF.

The chain employs TRBV7-9 and TRBJ2-7; the D gene could be TRBD1 or TRBD2 (6 bases each). Trimming removed 5 bases at V and 1 base at J, with 18 bases between. Germline values: CDR1 SEHNR, CDR2 FQNEAQ (reference sequence). CDR3 size: 16 residues. The CDR3 DNA follows: TGTGCCAGCAGCCCCACGGCGGGGACACCGTCCTACGAGCAGTACTTC. It yields the protein CASSPTAGTPSYEQYF.

This clonotype was observed many times. V gene TRBV5-1 combines with J gene TRBJ2-5; no reliable D call. Germline CDR1 SGHRS, CDR2 YFSETQ. The CDR3 contains 14 residues. V was cut by 4 bases and J by 0 bases, with 10 bases left in between. This CDR3 reads CASSPGGYQETQYF. The CDR3 DNA reads as TGCGCCAGCAGCCCCGGCGGATACCAAGAGACCCAGTACTTC.

V and J are TRBV10-3 and TRBJ1-5; possible D gene TRBD1, 5 bases. With 2 bases removed from V and 5 bases from J, the gap between germline ends came to 22 bases. The CDR3 consists of 18 residues. In germline, CDR1 is ENHRY, CDR2 SYGVKD. CDR3 sequence (DNA): TGTGCCATCAGTGAGACTGGTAGCTTGGGGGTTTCGGATCAGCCCCAGCATTTT. Translated, it gives CAISETGSLGVSDQPQHF.

This chain links TRBV10-3 with TRBJ2-7; perhaps TRBD1 as D (6 bases). CDR1 is ENHRY and CDR2 is SYGVKD in the germline V gene. The CDR3 has 16 amino acids. V was shortened by 5 bases and J by 3 bases, with 20 bases between the two germline ends. The CDR3, as DNA: TGTGCCATCAGTCCGACAGGCCAGCTGAACTACTACGAGCAGTACTTC. Amino acid sequence: CAISPTGQLNYYEQYF.

The sample holds a few counts of this clonotype. In nucleotides, the CDR3 is TGTGCCAGCCAGGCGCCTGTCGTAGCTAATGAAAAACTGTTTTTT. Translated: CASQAPVVANEKLFF. This chain connects TRBV27 to TRBJ1-4; D unresolved. Germline CDR1 MNHEY, CDR2 SMNVEV (reference sequence). Between the trimmed V and J ends, which lost 8 bases and 3 bases, there was a span of 16 bases. CDR3 size: 15 residues.

The gene calls are TRBV5-6 and TRBJ2-7; TRBD2 matches 15 bases. Germline V CDR1 and CDR2: SGHDT, YYEEEE. The junction had 7 bases not matched to a gene; V was cut back by 4 bases and J by 5 bases. This CDR3 region has 16 residues. In DNA, the CDR3 is TGTGCCAGCAGCCCAGGACTAGCGGGGGGGCGCGACGAGCAGTACTTC. Encoded protein: CASSPGLAGGRDEQYF.

This clonotype was seen ten or more times. The chain uses TRBV18 and TRBJ1-6; D not certain. This CDR3 is 15 amino acids long. In germline, CDR1 is KGHSH, CDR2 LQKENI. The V end lost 6 bases, the J end lost 7 bases, and 16 bases lay between the germline ends. DNA for the CDR3: TGTGCCAGCTCCCAACACGGGGTCGAGAATTCACCCCTCCACTTT. Translation gives CASSQHGVENSPLHF.

This clonotype was picked up a small number of times. The chain couples TRBV7-9 to TRBJ1-5, with unresolved D. The V gene lost 5 bases and the J gene lost 4 bases, with 15 bases spanning the gap. From germline, CDR1 is SEHNR and CDR2 FQNEAQ (reference sequence). CDR3 length equals 15 residues. DNA of the CDR3: TGTGCCAGCAGCCCCGGAGGAGTAGGAAATCAGCCCCAGCATTTT. This translates into CASSPGGVGNQPQHF.

This clonotype has only a few counts. The chain recombines TRBV9 with TRBJ1-1; 8 bases line up with TRBD1. The V and J ends lost 0 bases and 7 bases, in that order; junction bases with no gene match: 8. CDR1 SGDLS and CDR2 YYNGEE come from the germline V gene. The CDR3 loop spans 15 amino acids. The CDR3 loop reads CASSVGGRGLIEAFF. CDR3 nucleotide sequence: TGTGCCAGCAGCGTAGGTGGCAGGGGGCTTATTGAAGCTTTCTTT. Full variable domain (remainder filled in from reference TRBV9 and TRBJ1-1): DSGVTQTPKHLITATGQRVTLRCSPRSGDLSVYWYQQSLDQGLQFLIQYYNGEERAKGNILERFSAQQFPDLHSELNLSSLELGDSALYFCASSVGGRGLIEAFFGQGTRLTVV.

The rearrangement links TRBV7-8 to TRBJ1-2; TRBD1 might be the D (6 bases). The germline V gene encodes CDR1 SGHVS and CDR2 FQNEAQ. V was clipped by 0 bases and J by 4 bases, with 18 bases between them. The CDR3 covers 17 residues. The CDR3 DNA sequence: TGTGCCAGCAGCTTAGCGGTACAGGGAAGGGGAGTCTATGGCTACACCTTC. This codes for CASSLAVQGRGVYGYTF. Supplemented by reference TRBV7-8 and TRBJ1-2, the full variable domain reads GAGVSQSPRYKVAKRGQDVALRCDPISGHVSLFWYQQALGQGPEFLTYFQNEAQLDKSGLPSDRFFAERPEGSVSTLKIQRTQQEDSAVYLCASSLAVQGRGVYGYTFGSGTRLTVV.

This clonotype was picked up a small number of times. The chain recombines TRBV3-1 with TRBJ1-5, with D possibly TRBD1 on 5 matching bases. Germline values: CDR1 LGHDT, CDR2 YNNKEL (reference sequence). Trimming removed 1 base from V and 6 bases from J, with 10 bases in between. The CDR3 consists of 14 residues. CDR3 amino acids: CASSQGWGFQPQHF. In DNA form, the CDR3 reads TGTGCCAGCAGCCAAGGCTGGGGGTTTCAGCCCCAGCATTTT.

The V gene is TRBV7-2, the J gene TRBJ2-7; D ambiguous. From germline, CDR1 is SGHTA and CDR2 FQGNSA. Trimming stripped 5 bases from V and 5 bases from J, with 13 bases between. This CDR3 has 13 amino acids. The CDR3 DNA sequence: TGTGCCAGCAGCCAAGGTCGGCACGACGAGCAGTACTTC. Protein product: CASSQGRHDEQYF.

This chain links TRBV4-3 with TRBJ1-1; D ambiguous. This CDR3 has 15 residues. Germline V lookup: CDR1 LGHNA, CDR2 YSLEER. The V gene lost 1 base and the J gene lost 3 bases, with 12 bases spanning the gap. CDR3 nucleotides: TGCGCCAGCAGCCAAGCGCCAGGTGGCTACACTGAAGCTTTCTTT. Translating it yields CASSQAPGGYTEAFF.

Many counts were recorded for this clonotype. The genes are TRBV7-8 and TRBJ1-6; 7 nucleotides agree with TRBD1. The germline gives CDR1 SGHVS, CDR2 FQNEAQ. V dropped 5 bases and J dropped 7; count of bases not matched to a gene: 8. The CDR3 loop spans 15 amino acids. The CDR3 nucleotides are TGTGCCAGCAGCCGACCCGGACAGGAAAATTCACCCCTCCACTTT. The encoded protein is CASSRPGQENSPLHF.

The chain uses TRBV11-2 and TRBJ2-5; D is perhaps TRBD2 (5 bases). Germline lookup yields CDR1 SGHAT and CDR2 FQNNGV. There are 16 residues in the CDR3. Trimming took off 4 bases at V and 5 bases at J, with 20 bases between the two ends. The CDR3: CASSSIPDTRSETQYF. The DNA of the CDR3 is TGTGCCAGCAGCTCGATCCCAGATACTAGGAGTGAGACCCAGTACTTC.